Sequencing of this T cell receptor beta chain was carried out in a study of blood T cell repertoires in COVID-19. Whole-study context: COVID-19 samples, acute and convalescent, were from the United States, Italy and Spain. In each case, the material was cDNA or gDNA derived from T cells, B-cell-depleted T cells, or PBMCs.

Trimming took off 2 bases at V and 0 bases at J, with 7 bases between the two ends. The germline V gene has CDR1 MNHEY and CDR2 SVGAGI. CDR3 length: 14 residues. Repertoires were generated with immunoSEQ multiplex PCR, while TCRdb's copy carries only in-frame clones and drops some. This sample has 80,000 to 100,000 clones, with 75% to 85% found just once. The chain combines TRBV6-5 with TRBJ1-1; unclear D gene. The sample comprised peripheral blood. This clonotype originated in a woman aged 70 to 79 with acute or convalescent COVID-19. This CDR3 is CASSYGGMNTEAFF. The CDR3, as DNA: TGTGCCAGCAGTTACGGAGGCATGAACACTGAAGCTTTCTTT.